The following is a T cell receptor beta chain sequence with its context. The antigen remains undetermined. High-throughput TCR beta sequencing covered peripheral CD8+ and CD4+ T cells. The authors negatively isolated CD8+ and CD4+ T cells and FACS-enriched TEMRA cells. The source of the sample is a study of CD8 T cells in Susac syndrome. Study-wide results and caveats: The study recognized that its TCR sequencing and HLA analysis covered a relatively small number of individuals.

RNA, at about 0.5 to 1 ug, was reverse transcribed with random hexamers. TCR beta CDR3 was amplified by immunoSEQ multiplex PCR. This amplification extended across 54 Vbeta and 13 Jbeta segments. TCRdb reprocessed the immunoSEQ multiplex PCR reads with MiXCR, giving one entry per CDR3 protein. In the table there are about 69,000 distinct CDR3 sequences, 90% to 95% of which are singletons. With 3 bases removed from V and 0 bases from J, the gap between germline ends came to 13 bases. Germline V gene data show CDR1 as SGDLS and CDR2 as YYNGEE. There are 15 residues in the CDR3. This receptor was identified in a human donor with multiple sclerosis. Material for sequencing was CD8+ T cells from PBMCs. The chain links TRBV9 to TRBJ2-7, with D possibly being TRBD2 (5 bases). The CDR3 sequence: CASSAGSVGSYEQYF. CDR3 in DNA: TGTGCCAGCAGCGCGGGGAGCGTCGGCTCCTACGAGCAGTACTTC.